This T cell receptor beta chain came from a study of T-cell reconstitution after alpha-beta-depleted transplantation in children. Germline CDR1 and CDR2: SGHAT and FQNNGV. The CDR3 is 14 residues long. Trimming took off 4 bases at V and 2 bases at J, with 12 bases between the two ends. Preparation of the TCRbeta library was carried out with unique molecular identifiers. TCRdb processed the PCR reads anew with MiXCR; each CDR3 protein has one entry. The sample yields roughly 490,000 distinct CDR3 sequences, over 9.5% seen once. The TCR comes from a female patient aged 2-15 years who had a stem cell transplant for aplastic anemia, so the T cells may come from the graft donor. The specimen was PBMCs, mostly from graft donor cells, collected 180 days after TCRalphabeta/CD19-depleted stem cell transplant. The V gene is TRBV11-2, the J gene TRBJ2-7; no clear D gene. Here the CDR3 DNA reads TGTGCCAGCAGCTCCCTGACAAGGGCCTACGAGCAGTACTTC. Translation: CASSSLTRAYEQYF.